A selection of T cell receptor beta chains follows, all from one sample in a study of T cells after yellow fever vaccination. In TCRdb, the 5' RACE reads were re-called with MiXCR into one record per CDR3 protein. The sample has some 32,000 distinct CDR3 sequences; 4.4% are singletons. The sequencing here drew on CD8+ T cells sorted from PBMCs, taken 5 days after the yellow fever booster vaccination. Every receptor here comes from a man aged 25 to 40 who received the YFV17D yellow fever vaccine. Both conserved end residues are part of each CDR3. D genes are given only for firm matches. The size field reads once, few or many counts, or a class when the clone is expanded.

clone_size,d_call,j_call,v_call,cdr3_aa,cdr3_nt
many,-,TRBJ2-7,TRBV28,CASSFGQQDGYEQYF,TGTGCCAGCAGCTTCGGACAGCAGGACGGCTACGAGCAGTACTTC
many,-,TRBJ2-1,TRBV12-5,CASGLGWEGDNEQFF,TGTGCTAGTGGTTTGGGCTGGGAAGGGGACAATGAGCAGTTCTTC
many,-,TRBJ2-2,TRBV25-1,CASSEFGSGNTGELFF,TGTGCCAGCAGTGAATTTGGTAGCGGGAACACCGGGGAGCTGTTTTTT
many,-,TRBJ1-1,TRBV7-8,CASSLDWVANTEAFF,TGTGCCAGCAGCTTAGATTGGGTAGCGAACACTGAAGCTTTCTTT
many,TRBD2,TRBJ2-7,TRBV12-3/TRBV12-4,CASTSGSYEQYF,TGTGCCAGCACTAGCGGCTCCTACGAGCAGTACTTC
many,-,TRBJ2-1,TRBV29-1,CSVEKRTPNEQFF,TGCAGCGTTGAAAAGAGAACCCCCAATGAGCAGTTCTTC
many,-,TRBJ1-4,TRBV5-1,CASSLGDADEKLFF,TGCGCCAGCAGCTTGGGGGACGCCGATGAAAAACTGTTTTTT
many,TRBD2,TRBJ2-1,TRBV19,CASSIVLPSGRVNEQFF,TGTGCCAGTAGTATAGTGCTACCTAGCGGGAGAGTAAATGAGCAGTTCTTC
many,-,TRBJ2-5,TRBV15,CATMERGAKETQYF,TGTGCCACCATGGAAAGAGGGGCAAAAGAGACCCAGTACTTC
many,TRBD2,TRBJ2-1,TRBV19,CASSLRGGPYNEQFF,TGTGCCAGTAGTCTGCGGGGGGGGCCCTACAATGAGCAGTTCTTC
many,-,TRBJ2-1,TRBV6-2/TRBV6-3,CASSYEWFDEQFF,TGTGCCAGCAGTTATGAGTGGTTTGATGAGCAGTTCTTC
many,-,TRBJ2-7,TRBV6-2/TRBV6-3,CASSSQTAEAYEQYF,TGTGCCAGCAGTTCCCAAACGGCAGAGGCTTACGAGCAGTACTTC
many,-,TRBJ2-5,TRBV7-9,CASSPTSTETQYF,TGTGCCAGCAGCCCGACTAGTACAGAGACCCAGTACTTC
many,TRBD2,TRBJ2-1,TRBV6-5,CASRSTGTSSYNEQFF,TGTGCCAGCAGGTCGACCGGGACTAGCTCCTACAATGAGCAGTTCTTC
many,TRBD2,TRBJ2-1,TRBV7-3,CASSSTGTSDNEQFF,TGTGCCAGCAGCTCGACCGGGACTAGCGATAATGAGCAGTTCTTC
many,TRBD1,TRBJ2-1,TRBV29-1,CSTRAGGDYNEQFF,TGCAGCACCCGCGCAGGGGGAGACTACAATGAGCAGTTCTTC
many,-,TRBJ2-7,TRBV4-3,CASSQIPGHYEQYF,TGCGCCAGCAGCCAGATACCGGGACACTACGAGCAGTACTTC
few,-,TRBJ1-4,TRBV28,CASTLSRDANFEKLFF,TGTGCCAGCACCCTGAGCCGGGACGCCAATTTTGAAAAACTGTTTTTT
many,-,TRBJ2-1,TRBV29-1,CSVLTGVRIDEQFF,TGCAGCGTCCTAACGGGAGTCAGAATCGATGAGCAGTTCTTC